The 10 T cell receptor beta chains listed next were all sequenced from one sample in a study of blood T cells in healthy people across ages. The authors ran a second PCR of about 6 to 12 cycles using a sample-barcoded 5' primer and a J-beta primer mix. TCRdb re-derived calls from the 5' RACE reads in MiXCR, one entry per CDR3 protein. This sample has 1,500,000 or so distinct CDR3 sequences, with approximately 43% found just once. Sequencing input: blood. These receptors came from a woman under 30 in good health.

The rearrangement links TRBV2 to TRBJ2-3, with D unresolved. The V gene lost 7 bases and the J gene lost 1 base, with 9 bases spanning the gap. This CDR3 contains 13 residues. In germline, CDR1 is SNHLY, CDR2 FYNNEI. Here the CDR3 reads CASTIDGTDTQYF. The CDR3 DNA is TGTGCCAGCACCATAGATGGCACAGATACGCAGTATTTT.

The CDR3 region is CASRARVNYNEQFF. The CDR3 nucleotides are TGCGCCAGCAGGGCCCGAGTGAACTACAATGAGCAGTTCTTC. The chain has TRBV5-1 and TRBJ2-1; D call uncertain. The CDR3 is made up of 14 amino acids. V was shortened by 5 bases and J by 3 bases, with 12 bases between the two germline ends. Germline CDR1 is SGHRS and CDR2 is YFSETQ.

The chain combines TRBV20-1 with TRBJ2-7, with D possibly matching TRBD1 (5 bases). This CDR3 is 11 amino acids long. CDR1 DFQATT and CDR2 SNEGSKA come from the germline V gene (reference sequence). CDR3 in amino acids: CSAGSNNEQYF. The CDR3 bases are TGCAGCGCAGGGTCCAACAATGAGCAGTACTTC.

The V and J genes are TRBV2 and TRBJ2-5, with D possibly being TRBD2 (6 bases). The J call is in doubt because the DNA end fits TRBJ2-7 better. Germline V gives CDR1 SNHLY, CDR2 FYNNEI. CDR3 length: 14 amino acids. The CDR3 coding sequence is TGTGCCAGCAGTGCGGGACTTCCCGAAGGCGAGCAGTACTTC. This codes for CASSAGLPEGEQYF.

This clonotype came up a few times. The chain joins TRBV12-3 or TRBV12-4 to TRBJ1-1; 9 bases fit TRBD1. This CDR3 contains 14 residues. V was clipped by 7 bases and J by 4 bases; unmatched bases: 7. The CDR3 region has the DNA TGTGCCAGCATCGGGGACAGGGCGAGCACTGAAGCTTTCTTT. Translated: CASIGDRASTEAFF.

This clonotype was counted between two and nine times. The chain links TRBV20-1 to TRBJ2-4; 9 bases line up with TRBD2. Trimming took 6 bases from V and 13 from J; bases not matched to a gene: 10. Germline CDR1 is DFQATT and CDR2 is SNEGSKA (reference sequence). The CDR3 has 12 residues. DNA of the CDR3: TGCAGTGCGCCGGGACTAGCTGGTGAGCAGTACTTC. Translation gives CSAPGLAGEQYF.

This clonotype was detected a few times. This chain joins TRBV28 and TRBJ2-1, with TRBD2 as a possible D gene (5 bases). The V and J ends lost 4 bases and 1 base respectively, with 26 bases between them. The CDR3 is made up of 20 amino acids. Germline V lookup: CDR1 MDHEN, CDR2 SYDVKM. The CDR3 loop reads CASSSPDLIQRESSYNEQFF. CDR3 nucleotide sequence: TGTGCCAGCAGTTCCCCGGACCTCATCCAGAGGGAGAGTTCCTACAATGAGCAGTTCTTC.

J is TRBJ2-7 and V is TRBV27; the D gene is possibly TRBD2 (5 bases). The germline V and J ends were trimmed by 4 bases and 2 bases, with 9 bases remaining between them. The CDR3 has 13 amino acids. Germline V CDR1 and CDR2: MNHEY, SMNVEV (reference sequence). CDR3: CASSSNGAYEQYF. CDR3 DNA sequence: TGTGCCAGCAGTTCGAACGGGGCCTACGAGCAGTACTTC.

The chain recombines TRBV12-3 or TRBV12-4 with TRBJ2-1; 8 bases align to TRBD2. The CDR3 consists of 16 residues. Trimming took 4 bases from V and 8 from J; bases not matched to a gene: 13. The CDR3 protein is CASSSSHIGLAYEQFF. In nucleotides, the CDR3 is TGTGCCAGCAGTTCCTCGCATATTGGACTAGCCTATGAGCAGTTCTTC.

This clonotype was counted between two and nine times. This rearrangement joins TRBV28 to TRBJ2-2; D unresolved. The CDR3 is 15 amino acids. V lost 4 bases, J lost 4 bases, and 13 bases lay in between. Germline-derived CDR1 and CDR2 are MDHEN and SYDVKM. The CDR3 loop is CASSSPPSGTGELFF. CDR3 coding DNA: TGTGCCAGCAGTTCCCCCCCCTCCGGCACCGGGGAGCTGTTTTTT.